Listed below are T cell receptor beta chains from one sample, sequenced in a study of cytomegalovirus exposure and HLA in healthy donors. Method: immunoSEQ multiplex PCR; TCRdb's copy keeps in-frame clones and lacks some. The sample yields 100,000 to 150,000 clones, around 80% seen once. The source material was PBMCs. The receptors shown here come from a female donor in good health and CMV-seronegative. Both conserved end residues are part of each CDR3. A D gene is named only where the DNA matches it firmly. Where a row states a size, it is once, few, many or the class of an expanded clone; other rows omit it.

TGTGCCAGCAGCACAGGGACATTGGGGTATAGCAATCAGCCCCAGCATTTT CASSTGTLGYSNQPQHF TRBJ1-5 NA NA TRBV5-8
TGTGCCAGCAGCTTCCATCAGGGGAACACTGAAGCTTTCTTT CASSFHQGNTEAFF TRBJ1-1 NA NA TRBV7-9
TGTGCCAGCAGTCCCTACAGGGGGCGTACCGGGGAGCTGTTTTTT CASSPYRGRTGELFF TRBJ2-2 NA TRBD1 TRBV27
TGTGCCAGCAGCTTGGTTCAGGGGCGGTCGGACACTGAAGCTTTCTTT CASSLVQGRSDTEAFF TRBJ1-1 NA NA TRBV5-5
TGTGCCAGCACCTACTCTTCTCAGGGAAACACTGAAGCTTTCTTT CASTYSSQGNTEAFF TRBJ1-1 NA NA TRBV2
TGTGCCAGCAGCTTGGTTCCGGGAACCTACGAGCAGTACTTC CASSLVPGTYEQYF TRBJ2-7 NA NA TRBV5-5
TGTGCCAGTAATACTGGGAAGGGGCGCAATCAGCCCCAGCATTTT CASNTGKGRNQPQHF TRBJ1-5 once NA TRBV19
TGTGCCAGCAGCTTGGGGACTAGTGTTCCAGATACGCAGTATTTT CASSLGTSVPDTQYF TRBJ2-3 NA TRBD2 TRBV11-2
TGTGCCAGCAGTCCCCCTGGGCGGGGCAACTACAATGAGCAGTTCTTC CASSPPGRGNYNEQFF TRBJ2-1 NA NA TRBV27
TGCGCCAGCAGCCCTTACAGGGATACCGGGGAGCTGTTTTTT CASSPYRDTGELFF TRBJ2-2 NA NA TRBV4-1
TGTGCCAGCAGTTTGTCAGAGAACACTGAAGCTTTCTTT CASSLSENTEAFF TRBJ1-1 NA NA TRBV27
TGCGCCAGCAGCGAAGCCCTTCTTGCAACTAATGAAAAACTGTTTTTT CASSEALLATNEKLFF TRBJ1-4 NA NA TRBV5-1
TGCGCCAGCAGCCCCTTCGGGGGACAGGGGCCTGACGAGCAGTACTTC CASSPFGGQGPDEQYF TRBJ2-7 NA TRBD1 TRBV5-1
TGTGCCAGCAGCGTAGGGAGTCCTCGGTATGGGGAGCTGTTTTTT CASSVGSPRYGELFF TRBJ2-2 few NA TRBV9
TGCGCCAGCAGCTTGGGACACGAAATAAGCACTGAAGCTTTCTTT CASSLGHEISTEAFF TRBJ1-1 NA NA TRBV5-1
TGTGCCACCAGCACCTACAGGGGGCAAGAGACCCAGTACTTC CATSTYRGQETQYF TRBJ2-5 NA TRBD1 TRBV15
TGTGCCAGCAGGTTATTAGCGGGAGTTCTAAGGACCGGGGAGCTGTTTTTT CASRLLAGVLRTGELFF TRBJ2-2 NA TRBD2 TRBV11-2
TGTGCCTCACAGGGGCTACCCAATCAGCCCCAGCATTTT CASQGLPNQPQHF TRBJ1-5 NA TRBD1 TRBV7-9
TGTGCCAGCAGCTTATTCGCGGGGTACAATGAGCAGTTCTTC CASSLFAGYNEQFF TRBJ2-1 NA NA TRBV7-6
TGTGCCAGTAGTTCATATAGCGGGAGACGTGGCACCGGGGAGCTGTTTTTT CASSSYSGRRGTGELFF TRBJ2-2 NA TRBD2 TRBV19
TGTGCCAGCAGCTTGGGGGGGCAGGGCTACACCTTC CASSLGGQGYTF TRBJ1-2 few NA TRBV5-4
TGTGCCAGCGCGGGACAGGGGGTCGCTGAGCAGTTCTTC CASAGQGVAEQFF TRBJ2-1 NA TRBD1 TRBV6-1
TGTGCCAGCAGCGCCCGGGACAGGGCTATGGGGTCCTACAATGAGCAGTTCTTC CASSARDRAMGSYNEQFF TRBJ2-1 NA TRBD1 TRBV7-9
TGTGCCAGCAGGAGAGCGGACGGTAACTATGGCTACACCTTC CASRRADGNYGYTF TRBJ1-2 NA NA TRBV6-5
TGTGCCAGCAGCCGACAAGGGGCAGCAGAGACCCAGTACTTC CASSRQGAAETQYF TRBJ2-5 NA NA TRBV7-9
TGTGCCAGCAGTAAGCCGGGACAGGGGTTGGATGAGCAGTTCTTC CASSKPGQGLDEQFF TRBJ2-1 NA TRBD1 TRBV6-5
TGTGCCAGCAGCCAATCGAAAACTGCCTACGAGCAGTACTTC CASSQSKTAYEQYF TRBJ2-7 NA NA TRBV16
TGTGCCAGCAGCCAAGGGATGGGGAGCTATGGCTACACCTTC CASSQGMGSYGYTF TRBJ1-2 NA NA TRBV7-2
TGTGCCAGCAGCACCCTCGGGACAGGGGTTAGGGCTTTCTTT CASSTLGTGVRAFF TRBJ1-1 NA TRBD1 TRBV7-9
TGTGCCAGTAGTACCGGCGGGGCGAACACCTACGAGCAGTACTTC CASSTGGANTYEQYF TRBJ2-7 once NA TRBV19
TGCGCCAGCGCGATGCGACTAGCGGGAGGGTTGTATGAGCAGTTCTTC CASAMRLAGGLYEQFF TRBJ2-1 NA TRBD2 TRBV10-2
TGTGCCAGTAGAGACAGGGGGTTGGGCACTGAAGCTTTCTTT CASRDRGLGTEAFF TRBJ1-1 NA TRBD1 TRBV4-2
TGTGCTAGTGGTTTGACCTTGACAGATCGGGCAACTAATGAAAAACTGTTTTTT CASGLTLTDRATNEKLFF TRBJ1-4 NA NA TRBV12-5
TGCGCCAGCAGTGAGACAGCGGGAGTGCACGAGCAGTACTTC CASSETAGVHEQYF TRBJ2-7 NA TRBD2 TRBV10-1
TGTGCCAGCAGCCAATCGGTCACAGATACGCAGTATTTT CASSQSVTDTQYF TRBJ2-3 NA NA TRBV7-6
TGTGCCAGCTCACCACAAGGGACTAGCGGGAGGAGGAATGAGCAGTTCTTC CASSPQGTSGRRNEQFF TRBJ2-1 NA TRBD2 TRBV18
TGTGCTAGTGGTTTGGAGACGGGACTAGCGGGTATGAGCTCCTACAATGAGCAGTTCTTC CASGLETGLAGMSSYNEQFF TRBJ2-1 NA TRBD2 TRBV12-5
TGCGCCAGCAGCTTGGTGTCGGGAGGGAACACCGGGGAGCTGTTTTTT CASSLVSGGNTGELFF TRBJ2-2 once TRBD2 TRBV5-1
TGTGCCAGCACTGGGACAGGGTACACTGAAGCTTTCTTT CASTGTGYTEAFF TRBJ1-1 NA TRBD1 TRBV6-5
TGCGCCAGCAGCCCGGGACAGGGAGAAACCCGGGAGCTGTTTTTT CASSPGQGETRELFF TRBJ2-2 NA TRBD1 TRBV5-1
TGCGCCAGCAGATATGGACAGGATGGATCACCCCTCCACTTT CASRYGQDGSPLHF TRBJ1-6 few TRBD1 TRBV5-1